The 21 T cell receptor beta chains below come from one sample, sequenced in a study of OX40 agonist ivuxolimab in advanced cancers. Only in-frame clones appear in the TCRdb table, and some are missing; sequencing was by immunoSEQ multiplex PCR. Of around 74,000 clones listed, around 92% were seen once; the top ten hold about 2.3%. Sequenced material: CD4+ or CD8+ T cells sorted from blood, taken in a trial of the OX40 agonist ivuxolimab. The receptors originated from an adult with an advanced solid tumor such as melanoma, head and neck, liver or kidney cancer.

The chain combines TRBV5-5 with TRBJ2-4, with a tentative D call TRBD2 (5 bases). This CDR3 is 16 amino acids long. V lost 0 bases, J lost 0 bases, and 10 bases lay in between. Germline-derived CDR1 and CDR2 are SGHKS and YYEKEE (reference sequence). CDR3: CASSLAGVQAKNIQYF. For the CDR3, the DNA is TGTGCCAGCAGCTTGGCCGGGGTACAAGCCAAAAACATTCAGTACTTC.

The CDR3 sequence is CASSGGGVSGNEQFF. CDR3 DNA sequence: TGTGCCAGCTCAGGTGGCGGAGTCTCTGGGAATGAGCAGTTCTTC. This chain links TRBV18 with TRBJ2-1; D is uncertain. The CDR3 runs to 15 residues. Per the germline V gene, CDR1 is KGHSH and CDR2 is LQKENI. V was shortened by 5 bases and J by 7 bases, with 18 bases between the two germline ends.

The chain is built from TRBV19 and TRBJ1-2; 7 positions match TRBD1. CDR1 LNHDA and CDR2 SQIVND come from the germline V gene (reference sequence). The V gene end was trimmed by 5 bases and the J gene end by 4 bases; junction bases not matched to a gene: 7. The length of the CDR3 is 14 residues. The CDR3 here is CASSPGTVIYGYTF. The CDR3 coding sequence is TGTGCCAGTAGTCCAGGGACAGTTATCTATGGCTACACCTTC. The full variable domain, in which reference TRBV19 and TRBJ1-2 provide the parts outside the CDR3, is DGGITQSPKYLFRKEGQNVTLSCEQNLNHDAMYWYRQDPGQGLRLIYYSQIVNDFQKGDIAEGYSVSREKKESFPLTVTSAQKNPTAFYLCASSPGTVIYGYTFGSGTRLTVV.

The chain has TRBV7-8 and TRBJ1-3; the D is unclear. Trimming shortened V by 5 bases and J by 2 bases, and 19 bases separated the two germline ends. The CDR3 length is 17 residues. Germline V lookup: CDR1 SGHVS, CDR2 FQNEAQ. CDR3 nucleotides: TGTGCCAGCAGCCCCCCCCGGGTGGCGGGAGCTGGAAACACCATATATTTT. Protein product: CASSPPRVAGAGNTIYF.

This chain's CDR3 is CSVEDLGFAGYTF. CDR3 DNA sequence: TGCAGCGTTGAAGATCTTGGGTTTGCTGGCTACACCTTC. The V gene is TRBV29-1, the J gene TRBJ1-2, with D hard to call. The CDR3 loop spans 13 amino acids. The V end was cut by 0 bases, the J end by 7 bases, with 12 bases between. CDR1 is SQVTM, CDR2 ANQGSEA, per germline.

The genes are TRBV2 and TRBJ2-1, with D perhaps TRBD1 (5 bases). The CDR3 sequence is 12 residues long. Trimming removed 8 bases from V and 7 bases from J, with 12 bases in between. Per the germline V gene, CDR1 is SNHLY and CDR2 is FYNNEI. CDR3 amino acids: CASSVGPNEQFF. DNA of the CDR3: TGTGCCAGCTCGGTGGGGCCTAATGAGCAGTTCTTC.

CDR3 DNA: TGTGCCTGGAGTGGAGGGACAGGGGTATGGTATCAGCCCCAGCATTTT. Its protein product is CAWSGGTGVWYQPQHF. J is TRBJ1-5 and V is TRBV30, with 10 positions matching TRBD1. This CDR3 comprises 16 residues. V trimming: 1 base; J trimming: 5 bases; junction bases outside the gene matches: 8. Germline CDR1 is GTSNPN and CDR2 is SVGIG (reference sequence). Filled out from reference TRBV30 and TRBJ1-5, the complete variable domain reads SQTIHQWPATLVQPVGSPLSLECTVEGTSNPNLYWYRQAAGRGLQLLFYSVGIGQISSEVPQNLSASRPQDRQFILSSKKLLLSDSGFYLCAWSGGTGVWYQPQHFGDGTRLSIL.

The CDR3 bases are TGTGCCAGCACCTTGATCCCGGGGGCTGAAGCTTTCTTT. This gives the protein CASTLIPGAEAFF. The V call is TRBV6-6, the J call TRBJ1-1; possible D gene TRBD1, 5 bases. Germline-derived CDR1 and CDR2 are MNHNY and SVGAGI (reference sequence). The length of the CDR3 is 13 residues. V was cut by 7 bases and J by 6 bases, with 15 bases left in between.

The V call is TRBV28, the J call TRBJ1-2, with a weak D call TRBD1 (5 bases). The length of the CDR3 is 12 residues. Germline V gene lookup returns CDR1 MDHEN and CDR2 SYDVKM. Trimming pared 6 bases from V and 2 bases from J, leaving 7 bases between. The DNA for the CDR3 is TGTGCCAGCAGGGGGCAGAACTATGGCTACACCTTC. Translating it yields CASRGQNYGYTF.

On this clone itself: Germline and junction disagree at one end, which may indicate a read error. The chain uses TRBV7-7 and TRBJ2-2, with TRBD1 matching 8 bases. This CDR3 has 15 residues. In germline, CDR1 is SSHAT, CDR2 FNYEAQ (reference sequence). The CDR3 DNA is TGTGCTAGCAGCCCAAGACAGGGGCTAACCGGGGAGCTGTTTTTT. It encodes CASSPRQGLTGELFF.

The chain couples TRBV11-2 to TRBJ2-3; D is perhaps TRBD2 (5 bases). Trimming pared 1 base from V and 2 bases from J, leaving 13 bases between. CDR1 and CDR2 (germline): SGHAT, FQNNGV. CDR3 length equals 16 residues. CDR3 nucleotides: TGTGCCAGCAGCTTAGTAGAGGGATCCTACACAGATACGCAGTATTTT. Protein sequence: CASSLVEGSYTDTQYF.

The rearrangement uses TRBV28 and TRBJ1-6; D remains unclear. The CDR3 extends over 12 amino acids. Deletions cut 6 bases from V and 7 bases from J, with 7 bases between. CDR1 and CDR2 from the germline V gene are MDHEN and SYDVKM. CDR3 region: CASSSPNSPLHF. The CDR3 nucleotides read TGTGCCAGCAGCTCCCCGAATTCACCCCTCCACTTT.

The rearrangement joins TRBV7-9 to TRBJ2-5; weak D call: TRBD2 (5 bases). The V gene lost 5 bases and the J gene lost 2 bases, with 6 bases spanning the gap. The CDR3 has 12 amino acids. Germline V CDR1 and CDR2: SEHNR, FQNEAQ (reference sequence). CDR3 in DNA: TGTGCCAGCAGCCGACTACAAGAGACCCAGTACTTC. Translating it yields CASSRLQETQYF.

The rearrangement joins TRBV5-4 to TRBJ1-1; tentative D call: TRBD1 (6 bases). V was trimmed by 4 bases and J by 5 bases, leaving 15 bases between them. This CDR3 has 14 amino acids. Germline CDR1 and CDR2: SGHNT and YYREEE (reference sequence). Written as DNA, the CDR3 is TGTGCCAGCAGCAGACAGGCTACGAGGACTGAAGCTTTCTTT. Protein sequence: CASSRQATRTEAFF.

This rearrangement joins TRBV7-6 to TRBJ2-7; 10 bases line up with TRBD2. The ends lost 0 bases at V and 1 base at J; junction bases unmatched: 6. The germline CDR1 and CDR2 sequences are SGHVS and FNYEAQ. This CDR3 is 17 amino acids long. The CDR3 reads CASSLAGGSGGSYEQYF. For the CDR3, the DNA is TGTGCCAGCAGCTTAGCTGGAGGTAGCGGGGGGTCCTACGAGCAGTACTTC.

J is TRBJ2-3 and V is TRBV4-1, with 9 bases matching TRBD1. Losses at the gene ends were 5 bases for V and 4 bases for J; bases not matched to a gene: 10. This CDR3 spans 16 amino acids. The germline V gene has CDR1 MGHRA and CDR2 YSYEKL. In DNA, the CDR3 is TGCGCCAGCAGCGATTGGGGACAGGGCAGGCCAGATACGCAGTATTTT. Its translation is CASSDWGQGRPDTQYF.

The chain has TRBV2 and TRBJ1-4; no clear D gene. The CDR3 consists of 13 residues. The ends were cut back, 3 bases at V and 8 bases at J, with 10 bases in the middle. CDR1 and CDR2 (germline): SNHLY, FYNNEI. CDR3 coding DNA: TGTGCCAGCAGTGATCGAACAAGAGAAAAACTGTTTTTT. Translation: CASSDRTREKLFF.

This clone was picked up a small number of times. The J gene is TRBJ1-4, the V gene TRBV11-2, with D possibly matching TRBD1 (5 bases). V shed 8 bases and J shed 5 bases, with 12 bases lying between them. The CDR3 loop spans 13 amino acids. The germline gives CDR1 SGHAT, CDR2 FQNNGV. CDR3 coding DNA: TGTGCCAGCGGCTCGGACATAAATGAAAAACTGTTTTTT. Amino acid sequence: CASGSDINEKLFF. Combining the CDR3 with reference TRBV11-2 and TRBJ1-4 gives the whole variable domain EAGVAQSPRYKIIEKRQSVAFWCNPISGHATLYWYQQILGQGPKLLIQFQNNGVVDDSQLPKDRFSAERLKGVDSTLKIQPAKLEDSAVYLCASGSDINEKLFFGSGTQLSVL.

The V call is TRBV27, the J call TRBJ1-5, with D possibly TRBD1 on 6 matching bases. Trimming cost V 5 bases and J 1 base, with 24 bases left between them. The germline CDR1 and CDR2 sequences are MNHEY and SMNVEV (reference sequence). The length of the CDR3 is 19 residues. CDR3 sequence (DNA): TGTGCCAGCAGTCCTTCGAAGCAGGGGAAGAGTTGGAGCAATCAGCCCCAGCATTTT. This sequence encodes CASSPSKQGKSWSNQPQHF.

This CDR3 reads CASRLGGGRSTGELFF. Here the CDR3 DNA reads TGTGCCAGCAGACTAGGGGGGGGCCGGTCCACCGGGGAGCTGTTTTTT. The gene calls are TRBV28 and TRBJ2-2; D may be TRBD2 (7 bases). This CDR3 region has 16 residues. V gave up 6 bases and J gave up 4 bases, with 18 bases separating them. CDR1 is MDHEN and CDR2 is SYDVKM in the germline V gene.

The V gene is TRBV19, the J gene TRBJ1-4, with D maybe TRBD1 (6 bases). CDR3 length: 16 amino acids. The V end lost 5 bases, the J end lost 4 bases, and 17 bases lay between the germline ends. Germline CDR1 is LNHDA and CDR2 is SQIVND (reference sequence). The DNA of the CDR3 is TGTGCCAGTAGTCCTCAACCGGGGGCCTTTAATGAAAAACTGTTTTTT. It encodes CASSPQPGAFNEKLFF.